This TCR beta chain comes out of a study of cytomegalovirus exposure and HLA in healthy donors. Turning to the study itself: In terms of ancestry, the Caucasian-associated cluster contained around four fifths of the approximately 420 genotyped donors.

CDR3 length equals 13 residues. The V gene's germline CDR1 is MNHEY and CDR2 SMNVEV (reference sequence). The V end lost 3 bases, the J end lost 1 base, and 6 bases lay between the germline ends. The PCR contained 60 Vbeta and 13 Jbeta primers. The repertoire was sequenced with immunoSEQ multiplex PCR; TCRdb's copy has only in-frame clones and lacks some. The data show around 95,000 clones, with 78% seen just once and over 4% held by the top ten. This receptor was obtained from a woman aged 35 to 49 in good health and CMV-seropositive. This chain uses TRBV27 with TRBJ1-1; no clear D gene. What was sequenced was PBMCs. The CDR3 spells CASSLRGNTEAFF. DNA for the CDR3: TGTGCCAGCAGTTTGCGGGGGAACACTGAAGCTTTCTTT.